These 6 T cell receptor beta chains originate from one sample sequenced in a study of T-cell reconstitution after alpha-beta-depleted transplantation in children. Unique molecular identifiers were incorporated when the TCRbeta library was constructed. One entry per CDR3 protein, called by TCRdb with MiXCR from the PCR reads. The table shows hundreds of thousands of distinct CDR3 sequences, with under 15% occurring only once. The source was PBMCs, mostly from graft donor cells, collected 360 days after TCRalphabeta/CD19-depleted stem cell transplant. The receptors stem from a male patient between 5 and 17 years old who had a stem cell transplant for acute myeloid leukemia, so the T cells may come from the graft donor.

This clonotype was seen many times. This chain connects TRBV4-2 to TRBJ1-1; D is unclear. This CDR3 comprises 13 residues. Between the trimmed V and J ends, which lost 1 base and 4 bases, there was a span of 7 bases. CDR1 LGHNA and CDR2 YNFKEQ come from the germline V gene. The CDR3: CASSQAAGTEAFF. The CDR3, as DNA: TGTGCCAGCAGCCAAGCGGCAGGCACTGAAGCTTTCTTT.

This clonotype occurred a few times. This chain uses TRBV5-5 with TRBJ1-2; 9 nucleotides match TRBD1. This CDR3 contains 15 residues. Per the germline V gene, CDR1 is SGHKS and CDR2 is YYEKEE (reference sequence). J was trimmed by 4 bases and V by 3 bases; bases with no gene match: 7. The CDR3 DNA sequence: TGTGCCAGCAGCTATGCCGGGACAGGGACCTATGGCTACACCTTC. Protein: CASSYAGTGTYGYTF.

This clonotype was detected many times. The chain carries TRBV10-3 and TRBJ2-1; 7 bases match TRBD2. V lost 6 bases and J lost 6; bases outside the gene matches: 8. Germline loops: CDR1 ENHRY, CDR2 SYGVKD. CDR3 length: 14 amino acids. CDR3 in DNA: TGTGCCATCAGCGGACTAGTAGGGGTCAATGAGCAGTTCTTC. This sequence encodes CAISGLVGVNEQFF.

This clonotype was recorded at least ten times. The genes are TRBV20-1 and TRBJ2-5; D uncertain. V was pared by 3 bases and J by 4 bases, with 9 bases between. CDR3 length equals 12 residues. CDR1 and CDR2 from the germline V gene are DFQATT and SNEGSKA (reference sequence). The CDR3 is CSASTSTETQYF. Written as DNA, the CDR3 is TGCAGTGCTAGTACCAGTACAGAGACCCAGTACTTC.

This clonotype was seen a few times. The chain is built from TRBV3-1 and TRBJ1-1, with D unresolved. CDR1 LGHDT and CDR2 YNNKEL come from the germline V gene (reference sequence). The CDR3 has 14 residues. Trimming removed 2 bases from V and 0 bases from J, with 7 bases in between. The CDR3 reads CASSQIGVNTEAFF. The CDR3 DNA sequence: TGTGCCAGCAGCCAAATCGGGGTGAACACTGAAGCTTTCTTT.

This clonotype has a handful of counts. The chain's CDR3 is CSVEDPRYSTDTQYF. The CDR3, as DNA: TGCAGCGTTGAGGACCCCCGTTATTCCACAGATACGCAGTATTTT. The chain carries TRBV29-1 and TRBJ2-3; D is unclear. This CDR3 region has 15 residues. V was pared by 3 bases and J by 2 bases, with 15 bases between. Germline CDR1 reads SQVTM; CDR2 reads ANQGSEA.